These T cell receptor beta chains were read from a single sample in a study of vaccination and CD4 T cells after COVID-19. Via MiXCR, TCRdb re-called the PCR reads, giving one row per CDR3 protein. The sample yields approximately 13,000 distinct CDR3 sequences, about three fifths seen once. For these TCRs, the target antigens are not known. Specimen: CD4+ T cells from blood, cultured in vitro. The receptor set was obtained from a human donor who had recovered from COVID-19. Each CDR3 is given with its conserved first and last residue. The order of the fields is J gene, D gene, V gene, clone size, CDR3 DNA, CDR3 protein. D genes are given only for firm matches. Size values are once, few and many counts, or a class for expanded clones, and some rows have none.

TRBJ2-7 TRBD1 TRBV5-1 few TGCGCCAGCAGCGGAGGGACAGGGGGCGGCGAGCAGTACTTC CASSGGTGGGEQYF
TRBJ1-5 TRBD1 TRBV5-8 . TGTGCCAGCAGCCGACCCGTCACAGGGGCCAATCAGCCCCAGCATTTT CASSRPVTGANQPQHF
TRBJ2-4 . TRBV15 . TGTGCCACCCGGGCGCTAGCCAAAAACATTCAGTACTTC CATRALAKNIQYF
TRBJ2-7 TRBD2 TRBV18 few TGTGCCAGCTCACGTAGCGGGAGGGGCCTATCCGAGCAGTACTTC CASSRSGRGLSEQYF
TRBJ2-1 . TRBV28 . . CASLAAPTSSTSGRASGIGEQFF
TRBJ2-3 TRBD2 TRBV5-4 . TGTGCCAGCAGTCAAGGACTAGCCGTAACAGATACGCAGTATTTT CASSQGLAVTDTQYF
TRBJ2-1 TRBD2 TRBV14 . TGTGCCAGCAGCCAAGTTGGCGGGAGATCGAATGAGCAGTTCTTC CASSQVGGRSNEQFF
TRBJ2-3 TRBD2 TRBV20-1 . TGCAGTGCTAGCCCTCCTCTAGCGGGAATTTCAGATACGCAGTATTTT CSASPPLAGISDTQYF
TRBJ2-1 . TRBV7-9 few TGTGCCAGCAGCGGACAGAGTGAAAATGAGCAGTTCTTC CASSGQSENEQFF
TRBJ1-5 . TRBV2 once TGTGCCAGCAGTGAACGGGGCAATCAGCCCCAGCATTTT CASSERGNQPQHF
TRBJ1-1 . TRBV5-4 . TGTGCCAGCAGCTTCGGTAATATGAACACTGAAGCTTTCTTT CASSFGNMNTEAFF
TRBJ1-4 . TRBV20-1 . TGCAGTGCTAGAGAAGGGGGAAATGGTGAAAAACTGTTTTTT CSAREGGNGEKLFF
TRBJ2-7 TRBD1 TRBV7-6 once TGTGCCAGCAGCTCTAGGGACAGGGGGGACGAGCAGTACTTC CASSSRDRGDEQYF
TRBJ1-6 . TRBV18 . TGTGCCAGCTCACATTCCGGGCTTGGCTCACCCCTCCACTTT CASSHSGLGSPLHF
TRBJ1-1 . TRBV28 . TGTGCCAGCAGACGCACCGGGACGACAAACACTGAAGCTTTCTTT CASRRTGTTNTEAFF
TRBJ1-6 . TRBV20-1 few TGCAGTGCTGACAGGAGCTCCTATAATTCACCCCTCCACTTT CSADRSSYNSPLHF
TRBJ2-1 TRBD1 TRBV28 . TGTGCCAGCAGTACCCAGGGGGCGGGGTCGGAGCAGTTCTTC CASSTQGAGSEQFF
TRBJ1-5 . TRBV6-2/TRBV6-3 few TGTGCCAGCAGTTACTGGGGCAATCAGCCCCAGCATTTT CASSYWGNQPQHF
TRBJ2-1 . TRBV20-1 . TGCAGTGCTAGAGATACGGGGCGCGCGGGGAATGAGCAGTTCTTC CSARDTGRAGNEQFF